The rows below give T cell receptor beta chains drawn from one sample of a study of T cell repertoires in cytomegalovirus infection. TCRdb independently ran MiXCR on the reads; one entry per CDR3 protein. In the table there are roughly 570,000 distinct CDR3 sequences, around 40% of which are singletons. The antigens these receptors bind are not known. The sequences come from cultured PBMCs, collected from culture after CMV antigen stimulation. These receptors all stem from a human donor in good health (CMV status not recorded). Some clones in this sample may be carry-over from other donors' samples. CDR3s leave out the opening cysteine and the closing phenylalanine or tryptophan.

J gene | V gene | CDR3 protein
TRBJ2-1 | TRBV4-1 | ASSQPFESSYNEQF
TRBJ1-2 | TRBV7-2 | ASSLSGGGRYGYT
TRBJ2-1 | TRBV7-4 | ASSLLTGSPYNEQF
TRBJ2-1 | TRBV6-1 | AARRQGSYNEQF
TRBJ1-5 | TRBV28 | ASSRGTMGNQPQH
TRBJ1-4 | TRBV6-1 | ASREDATNEKLF
TRBJ1-1 | TRBV19 | ASSAQGRGSTEAF
TRBJ2-5 | TRBV6-5 | ASSYSVNQETQY
TRBJ2-5 | TRBV5-5 | ASSWLGLSYQETQY
TRBJ1-1 | TRBV30 | AHSPGTGLNTEAF
TRBJ2-5 | TRBV7-2 | ASTGTGGETQY
TRBJ1-6 | TRBV7-2 | ASSPDLTGDITLH
TRBJ2-3 | TRBV27 | ATQGGTDTQY
TRBJ2-7 | TRBV7-9 | ASSWGEGSRQY
TRBJ2-2 | TRBV27 | ASSLLGPPGELF
TRBJ1-1 | TRBV28 | ASFGRGGVAEAF
TRBJ2-2 | TRBV11-2 | ASSSDGPGELF
TRBJ2-7 | TRBV12-3/TRBV12-4 | ASRETGVGYEQY
TRBJ1-2 | TRBV4-1 | ASSQGLNDRGGYGYT
TRBJ2-3 | TRBV2 | ASSGSRTSGGNADTQY
TRBJ2-1 | TRBV6-2/TRBV6-3 | ASSYGTRPHNEQF
TRBJ2-3 | TRBV11-2 | ASSRIATSGNTDTQY
TRBJ1-4 | TRBV19 | ASTYRPRDSPRDEKLF
TRBJ2-1 | TRBV5-1 | ASSAHGIPLGHEQF
TRBJ1-1 | TRBV6-1 | ASSEAYFTEAF
TRBJ2-3 | TRBV11-2 | ASSGLRRATDTQY
TRBJ2-5 | TRBV6-9 | ASSYSAGLAGGYQETQY
TRBJ2-3 | TRBV20-1 | SARDRGGTDTQY
TRBJ2-7 | TRBV20-1 | SAKGASGVPYEQY
TRBJ2-1 | TRBV19 | ASSNVAGRASYNEQF
TRBJ1-5 | TRBV20-1 | SARGGTDNQPQH
TRBJ2-1 | TRBV20-1 | SARDLAGIYNEQF
TRBJ1-4 | TRBV15 | ATSGLRGSNEKLF
TRBJ2-6 | TRBV19 | ASSIQGSGANVLT
TRBJ2-1 | TRBV24-1 | ATSDPGTVGDEQF
TRBJ1-2 | TRBV7-2 | ASSTRQGLNYGYT
TRBJ1-1 | TRBV12-3/TRBV12-4 | ASSSSMDGSTF
TRBJ2-5 | TRBV6-1 | ASRGDRQLPVQETQY
TRBJ1-4 | TRBV7-9 | ASSLGRAENEKLF
TRBJ2-4 | TRBV7-2 | ASSPRTGVAKNIQY
TRBJ2-1 | TRBV11-2 | ASSIRLAGANNEQF
TRBJ2-5 | TRBV6-6 | ASSHAERGQTQY